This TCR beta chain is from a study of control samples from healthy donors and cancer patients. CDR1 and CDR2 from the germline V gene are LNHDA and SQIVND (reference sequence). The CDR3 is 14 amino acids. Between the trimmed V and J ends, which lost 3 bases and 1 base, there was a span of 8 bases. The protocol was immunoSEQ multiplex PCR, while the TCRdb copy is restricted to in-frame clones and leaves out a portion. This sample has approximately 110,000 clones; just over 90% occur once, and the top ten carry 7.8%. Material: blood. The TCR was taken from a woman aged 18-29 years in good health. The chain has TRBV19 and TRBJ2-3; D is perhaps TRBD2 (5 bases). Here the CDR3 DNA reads TGTGCCAGTAGTATGAGGGTTGGCACAGATACGCAGTATTTT. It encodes CASSMRVGTDTQYF.